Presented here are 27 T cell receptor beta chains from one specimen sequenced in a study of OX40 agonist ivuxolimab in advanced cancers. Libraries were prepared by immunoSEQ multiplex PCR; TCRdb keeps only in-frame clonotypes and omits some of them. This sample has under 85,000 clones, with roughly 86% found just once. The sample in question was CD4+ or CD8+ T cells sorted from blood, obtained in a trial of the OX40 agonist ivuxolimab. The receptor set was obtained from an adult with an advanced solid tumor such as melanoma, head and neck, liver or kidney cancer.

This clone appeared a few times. The CDR3 loop reads CAWRSPGRPNYGYTF. The CDR3 DNA reads as TGTGCCTGGAGGTCCCCGGGACGGCCGAACTATGGCTACACCTTC. The V gene is TRBV30, the J gene TRBJ1-2; tentatively, D is TRBD1 (5 bases). Germline-derived CDR1 and CDR2 are GTSNPN and SVGIG (reference sequence). Trimming removed 3 bases from V and 2 bases from J, with 16 bases in between. The CDR3 is made up of 15 amino acids.

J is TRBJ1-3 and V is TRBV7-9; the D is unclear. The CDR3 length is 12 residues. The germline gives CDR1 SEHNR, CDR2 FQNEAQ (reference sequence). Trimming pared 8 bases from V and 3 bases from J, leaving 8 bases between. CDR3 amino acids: CASRANGNTIYF. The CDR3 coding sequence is TGTGCCAGCCGGGCTAATGGAAACACCATATATTTT.

In DNA, the CDR3 is TGCGCCAGCAGTGACCGGCGCACCGGTAATTCACCCCTCCACTTT. Amino acid sequence: CASSDRRTGNSPLHF. This chain joins TRBV5-1 and TRBJ1-6; no reliable D call. In germline, CDR1 is SGHRS, CDR2 YFSETQ. V was pared by 5 bases and J by 6 bases, with 15 bases between. CDR3 size: 15 residues.

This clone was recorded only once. The chain's CDR3 is CASSTQGDWDYGYTF. The CDR3 nucleotides are TGTGCCAGCAGTACACAGGGGGATTGGGACTATGGCTACACCTTC. The chain links TRBV6-6 to TRBJ1-2; 8 nucleotides match TRBD1. This CDR3 spans 15 amino acids. Germline values: CDR1 MNHNY, CDR2 SVGAGI (reference sequence). The V segment lost 5 bases and the J segment 3 bases; nucleotides outside the gene matches: 8.

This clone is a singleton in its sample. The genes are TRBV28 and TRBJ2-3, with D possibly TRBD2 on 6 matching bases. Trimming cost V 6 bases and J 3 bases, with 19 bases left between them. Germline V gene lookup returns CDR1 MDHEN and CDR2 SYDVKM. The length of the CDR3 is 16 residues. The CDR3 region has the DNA TGTGCCAGCAGCCCTCCGGGGACTGGGATAACAGATACGCAGTATTTT. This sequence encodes CASSPPGTGITDTQYF.

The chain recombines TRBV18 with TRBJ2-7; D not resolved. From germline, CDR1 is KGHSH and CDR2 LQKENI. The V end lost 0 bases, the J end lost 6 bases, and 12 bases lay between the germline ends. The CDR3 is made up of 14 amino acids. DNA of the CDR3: TGTGCCAGCTCACCACCGACGGTTACTACCGAGCAGTACTTC. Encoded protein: CASSPPTVTTEQYF.

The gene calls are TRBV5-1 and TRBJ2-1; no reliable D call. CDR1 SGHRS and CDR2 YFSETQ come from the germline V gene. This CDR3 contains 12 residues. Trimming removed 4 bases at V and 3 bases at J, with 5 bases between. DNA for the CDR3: TGCGCCAGCAGCCTTAACTACAATGAGCAGTTCTTC. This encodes CASSLNYNEQFF.

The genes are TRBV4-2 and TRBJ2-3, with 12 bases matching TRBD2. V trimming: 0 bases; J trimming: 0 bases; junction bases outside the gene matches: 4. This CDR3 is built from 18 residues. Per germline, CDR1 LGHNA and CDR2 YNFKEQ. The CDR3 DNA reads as TGTGCCAGCAGCCAAGATTTGGGGACTAGCGGGAGCACAGATACGCAGTATTTT. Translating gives CASSQDLGTSGSTDTQYF.

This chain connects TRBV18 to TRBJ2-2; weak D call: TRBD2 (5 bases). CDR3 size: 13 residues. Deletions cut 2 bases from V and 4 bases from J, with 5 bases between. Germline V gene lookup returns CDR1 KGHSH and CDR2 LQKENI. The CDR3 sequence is CASSPGSTGELFF. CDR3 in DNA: TGTGCCAGCTCACCAGGGAGCACCGGGGAGCTGTTTTTT.

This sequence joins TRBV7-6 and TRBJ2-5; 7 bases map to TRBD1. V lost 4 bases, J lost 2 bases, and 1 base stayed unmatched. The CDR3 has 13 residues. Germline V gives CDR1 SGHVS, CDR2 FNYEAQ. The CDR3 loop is CASSWGQQETQYF. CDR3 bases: TGTGCCAGCAGCTGGGGACAGCAAGAGACCCAGTACTTC.

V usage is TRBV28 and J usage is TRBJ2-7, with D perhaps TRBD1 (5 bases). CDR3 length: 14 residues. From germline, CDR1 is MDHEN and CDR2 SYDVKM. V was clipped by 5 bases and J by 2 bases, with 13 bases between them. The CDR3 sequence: CASSQGSWAYEQYF. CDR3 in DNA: TGTGCCAGCAGTCAGGGTAGTTGGGCCTACGAGCAGTACTTC.

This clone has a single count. CDR3 loop: CASSLGLSPYNEQFF. The CDR3 DNA is TGCGCCAGCAGCTTGGGACTCTCCCCCTACAATGAGCAGTTCTTC. V gene TRBV4-1 combines with J gene TRBJ2-1, with D possibly being TRBD2 (6 bases). V dropped 5 bases and J dropped 2 bases, with 13 bases sitting between them. CDR3 length equals 15 residues. From germline, CDR1 is MGHRA and CDR2 YSYEKL.

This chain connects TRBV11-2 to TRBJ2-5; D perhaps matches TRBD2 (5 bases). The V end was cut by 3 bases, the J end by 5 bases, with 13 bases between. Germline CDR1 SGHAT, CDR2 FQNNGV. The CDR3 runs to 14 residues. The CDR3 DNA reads TGTGCCAGCAGCTTCGACCCGGGCGGGGAGACCCAGTACTTC. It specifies CASSFDPGGETQYF. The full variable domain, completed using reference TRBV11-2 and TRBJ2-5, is EAGVAQSPRYKIIEKRQSVAFWCNPISGHATLYWYQQILGQGPKLLIQFQNNGVVDDSQLPKDRFSAERLKGVDSTLKIQPAKLEDSAVYLCASSFDPGGETQYFGPGTRLLVL.

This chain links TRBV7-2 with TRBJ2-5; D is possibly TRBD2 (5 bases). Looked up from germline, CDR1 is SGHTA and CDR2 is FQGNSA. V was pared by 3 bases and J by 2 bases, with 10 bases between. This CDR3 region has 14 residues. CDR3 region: CASSFDWEQETQYF. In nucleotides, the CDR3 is TGTGCCAGCAGCTTTGATTGGGAGCAAGAGACCCAGTACTTC.

CDR3 in DNA: TGTGCCATCAGTCTACAGGGGGCTCGTTATGGCTACACCTTC. Translation: CAISLQGARYGYTF. This sequence joins TRBV10-3 and TRBJ1-2; 9 bases map to TRBD1. The CDR3 is 14 amino acids. Trimming cost V 5 bases and J 5 bases; bases outside gene matches: 6. In germline, CDR1 is ENHRY, CDR2 SYGVKD.

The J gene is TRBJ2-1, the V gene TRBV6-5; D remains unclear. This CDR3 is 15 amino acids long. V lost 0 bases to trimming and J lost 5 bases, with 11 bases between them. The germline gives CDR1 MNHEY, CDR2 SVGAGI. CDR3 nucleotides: TGTGCCAGCAGTTACTCGATTTCGAATGACAATGAGCAGTTCTTC. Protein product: CASSYSISNDNEQFF.

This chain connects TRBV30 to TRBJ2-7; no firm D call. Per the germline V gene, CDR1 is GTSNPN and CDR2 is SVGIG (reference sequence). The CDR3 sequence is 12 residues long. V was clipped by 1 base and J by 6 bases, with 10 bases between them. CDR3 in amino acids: CAWSAGVGEQYF. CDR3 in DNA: TGTGCCTGGAGTGCAGGAGTGGGCGAGCAGTACTTC.

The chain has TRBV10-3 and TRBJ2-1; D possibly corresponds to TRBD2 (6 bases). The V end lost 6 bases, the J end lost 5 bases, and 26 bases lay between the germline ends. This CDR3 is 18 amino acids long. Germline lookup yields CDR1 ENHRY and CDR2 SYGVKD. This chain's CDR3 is CAIRGGAAVEGPHNEQFF. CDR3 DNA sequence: TGTGCCATCAGGGGCGGGGCCGCCGTGGAGGGTCCCCACAATGAGCAGTTCTTC.

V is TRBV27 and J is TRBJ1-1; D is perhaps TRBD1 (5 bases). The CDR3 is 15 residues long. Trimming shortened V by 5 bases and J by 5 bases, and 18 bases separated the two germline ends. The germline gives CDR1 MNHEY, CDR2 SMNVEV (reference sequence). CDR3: CASSPWDARRTEAFF. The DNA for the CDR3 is TGTGCCAGCAGTCCCTGGGACGCTCGACGGACTGAAGCTTTCTTT.

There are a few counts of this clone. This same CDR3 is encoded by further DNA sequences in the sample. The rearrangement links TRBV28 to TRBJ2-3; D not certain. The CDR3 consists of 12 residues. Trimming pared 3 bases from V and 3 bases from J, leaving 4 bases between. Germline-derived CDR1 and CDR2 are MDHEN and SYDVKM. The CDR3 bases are TGTGCCAGCAGTTTCCGGACAGATACGCAGTATTTT. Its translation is CASSFRTDTQYF.

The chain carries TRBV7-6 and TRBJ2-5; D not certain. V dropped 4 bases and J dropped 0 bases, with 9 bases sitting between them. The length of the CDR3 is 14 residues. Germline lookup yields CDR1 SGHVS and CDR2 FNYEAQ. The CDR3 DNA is TGTGCCAGCAGCTCCCCGCCCTACCAAGAGACCCAGTACTTC. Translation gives CASSSPPYQETQYF.

CDR3 DNA: TGTGCCAGCATGCTCAGGGGAACAGATACGCAGTATTTT. Amino acids: CASMLRGTDTQYF. V is TRBV28 and J is TRBJ2-3, with a tentative D call TRBD1 (6 bases). The germline V gene encodes CDR1 MDHEN and CDR2 SYDVKM. Trimming left V 7 bases short and J 3 bases short, with 11 bases between. The CDR3 runs 13 residues.

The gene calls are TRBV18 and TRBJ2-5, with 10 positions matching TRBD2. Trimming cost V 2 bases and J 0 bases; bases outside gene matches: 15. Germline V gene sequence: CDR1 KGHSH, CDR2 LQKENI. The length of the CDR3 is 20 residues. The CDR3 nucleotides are TGTGCCAGCTCACCAGGGCAGCGGGGGGGCCGAATCAGGGACCAAGAGACCCAGTACTTC. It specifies CASSPGQRGGRIRDQETQYF.

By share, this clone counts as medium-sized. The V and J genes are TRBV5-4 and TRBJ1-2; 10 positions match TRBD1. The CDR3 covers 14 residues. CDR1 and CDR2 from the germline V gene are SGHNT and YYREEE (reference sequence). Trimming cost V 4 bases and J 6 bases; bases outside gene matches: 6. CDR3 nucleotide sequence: TGTGCCAGCAGCCGAGACAGGGGGCTTGATGGCTACACCTTC. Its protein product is CASSRDRGLDGYTF. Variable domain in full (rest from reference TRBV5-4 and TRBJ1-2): ETGVTQSPTHLIKTRGQQVTLRCSSQSGHNTVSWYQQALGQGPQFIFQYYREEENGRGNFPPRFSGLQFPNYSSELNVNALELDDSALYLCASSRDRGLDGYTFGSGTRLTVV.

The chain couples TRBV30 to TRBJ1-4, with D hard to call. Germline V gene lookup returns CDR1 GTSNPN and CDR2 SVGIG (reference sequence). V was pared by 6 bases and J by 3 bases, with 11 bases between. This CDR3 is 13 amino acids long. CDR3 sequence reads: CACSGFANEKLFF. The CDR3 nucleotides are TGTGCCTGCTCGGGATTTGCTAATGAAAAACTGTTTTTT.

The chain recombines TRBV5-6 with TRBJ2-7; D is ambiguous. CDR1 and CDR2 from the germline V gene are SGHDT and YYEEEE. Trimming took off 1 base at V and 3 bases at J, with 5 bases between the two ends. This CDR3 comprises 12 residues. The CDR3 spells CASSLYSYEQYF. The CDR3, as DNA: TGTGCCAGCAGCTTGTACAGCTACGAGCAGTACTTC.

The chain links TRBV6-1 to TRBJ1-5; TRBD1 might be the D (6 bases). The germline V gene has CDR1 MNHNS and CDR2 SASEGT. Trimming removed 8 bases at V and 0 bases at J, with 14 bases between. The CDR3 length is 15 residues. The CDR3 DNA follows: TGTGCCAGCCACAGGGAGTTTAATAGCAATCAGCCCCAGCATTTT. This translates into CASHREFNSNQPQHF.